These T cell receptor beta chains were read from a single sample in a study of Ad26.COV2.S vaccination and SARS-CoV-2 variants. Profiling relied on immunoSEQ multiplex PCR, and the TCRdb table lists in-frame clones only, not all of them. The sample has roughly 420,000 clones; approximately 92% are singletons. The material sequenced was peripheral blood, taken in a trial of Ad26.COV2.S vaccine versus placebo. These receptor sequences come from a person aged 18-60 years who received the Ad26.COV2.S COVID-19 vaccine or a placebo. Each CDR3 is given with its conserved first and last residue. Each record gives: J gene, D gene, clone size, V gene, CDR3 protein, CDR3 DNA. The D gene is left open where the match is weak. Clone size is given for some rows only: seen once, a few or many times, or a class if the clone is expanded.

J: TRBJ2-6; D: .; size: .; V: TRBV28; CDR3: CASSIQGWGANVLTF; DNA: TGTGCCAGCAGCATACAGGGTTGGGGGGCCAACGTCCTGACTTTC
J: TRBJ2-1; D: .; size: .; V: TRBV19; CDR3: CASSIVGPLYNEQFF; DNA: TGTGCCAGTAGTATTGTTGGACCCCTCTACAATGAGCAGTTCTTC
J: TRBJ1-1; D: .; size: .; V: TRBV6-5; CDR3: CASIIQAWDTEAFF; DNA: TGTGCCAGCATCATCCAAGCATGGGACACTGAAGCTTTCTTT
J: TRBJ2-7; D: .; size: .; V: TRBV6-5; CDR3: CASSSDSESSYEQYF; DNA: TGTGCCAGCAGCAGCGACTCCGAGAGCTCCTACGAGCAGTACTTC
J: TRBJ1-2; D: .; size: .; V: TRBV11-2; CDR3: CASSLEEGLRERGYGYTF; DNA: TGTGCCAGCAGCTTAGAGGAGGGCCTCAGGGAGAGGGGCTATGGCTACACCTTC
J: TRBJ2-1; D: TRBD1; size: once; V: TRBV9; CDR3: CASSVPTDRGWDEQFF; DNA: TGTGCCAGCAGCGTCCCTACCGACAGGGGTTGGGATGAGCAGTTCTTC
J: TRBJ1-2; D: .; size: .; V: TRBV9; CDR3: CASSAHLWGSDYGYTF; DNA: TGTGCCAGCAGCGCCCACTTATGGGGCTCGGACTATGGCTACACCTTC
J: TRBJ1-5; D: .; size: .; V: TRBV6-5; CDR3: CASSYSGTREPQHF; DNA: TGTGCCAGCAGTTACTCCGGGACAAGGGAGCCCCAGCATTTT
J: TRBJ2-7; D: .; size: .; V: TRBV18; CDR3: CASSGLYEQYF; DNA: TGTGCCAGCTCAGGACTCTACGAGCAGTACTTC
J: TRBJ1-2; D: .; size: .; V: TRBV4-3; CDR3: CASSQDRKGGYYGYTF; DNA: TGCGCCAGCAGCCAAGACAGGAAAGGGGGATACTATGGCTACACCTTC
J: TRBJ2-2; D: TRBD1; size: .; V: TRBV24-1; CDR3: CATTSTGTGELFF; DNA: TGTGCCACCACCTCGACAGGGACCGGGGAGCTGTTTTTT
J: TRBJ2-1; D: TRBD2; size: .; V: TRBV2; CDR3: CASSDPGGGSYNEQFF; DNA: TGTGCCAGCAGTGACCCGGGCGGGGGCTCCTACAATGAGCAGTTCTTC
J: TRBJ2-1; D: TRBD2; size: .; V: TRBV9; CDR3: CASSVHLAASYNEQFF; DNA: TGTGCCAGCAGCGTGCACCTAGCGGCCTCCTACAATGAGCAGTTCTTC
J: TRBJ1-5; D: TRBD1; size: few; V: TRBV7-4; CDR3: CASSRQGACQPQHF; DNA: TGTGCCAGCAGCAGACAGGGGGCATGTCAGCCCCAGCATTTT
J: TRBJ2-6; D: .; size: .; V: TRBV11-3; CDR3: CASSFGDSGANVLTF; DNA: TGTGCCAGCAGCTTTGGGGACTCTGGGGCCAACGTCCTGACTTTC
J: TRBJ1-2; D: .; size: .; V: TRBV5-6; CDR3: CASSLVANYGYTF; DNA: TGTGCCAGCAGCTTGGTTGCTAACTATGGCTACACCTTC
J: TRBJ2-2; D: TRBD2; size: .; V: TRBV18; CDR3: CASSPSAGGWQTGELFF; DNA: TGTGCCAGCTCACCTTCGGCGGGGGGATGGCAAACCGGGGAGCTGTTTTTT
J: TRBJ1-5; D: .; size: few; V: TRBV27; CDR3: CARLEVFEDNQPQHF; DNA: TGTGCCAGATTGGAGGTATTTGAGGACAATCAGCCCCAGCATTTT
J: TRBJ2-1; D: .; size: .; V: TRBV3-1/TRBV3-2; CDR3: CASSQTPYTGNLEQFF; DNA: TGTGCCAGCAGCCAGACCCCCTACACGGGTAATCTTGAGCAGTTCTTC
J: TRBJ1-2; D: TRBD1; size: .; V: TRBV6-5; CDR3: CASSRDRGYGYTF; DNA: TGTGCCAGCAGTCGGGACAGGGGATATGGCTACACCTTC
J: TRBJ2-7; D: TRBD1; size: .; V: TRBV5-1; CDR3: CASSRQGISGYEQYF; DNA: TGCGCCAGCAGCCGACAGGGGATAAGTGGCTACGAGCAGTACTTC
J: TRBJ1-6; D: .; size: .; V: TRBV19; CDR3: CASSISGQYSPLHF; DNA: TGTGCCAGTAGTATTTCGGGACAATATTCACCCCTCCACTTT
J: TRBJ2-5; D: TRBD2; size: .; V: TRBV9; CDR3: CASSLRASGVGETQYF; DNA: TGTGCCAGCAGCCTTAGGGCTAGCGGGGTTGGTGAGACCCAGTACTTC
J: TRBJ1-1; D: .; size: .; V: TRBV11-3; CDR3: CASSPGDGQMNTEAFF; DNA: TGTGCCAGCAGCCCAGGGGACGGACAGATGAACACTGAAGCTTTCTTT
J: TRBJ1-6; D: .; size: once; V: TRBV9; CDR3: CASSVVSGWNSPLHF; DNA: TGTGCCAGCAGCGTAGTGTCCGGTTGGAATTCACCCCTCCACTTT
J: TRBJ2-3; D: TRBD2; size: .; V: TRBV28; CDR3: CASSLGGGAQYF; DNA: TGTGCCAGCAGTTTGGGCGGGGGAGCGCAGTATTTT
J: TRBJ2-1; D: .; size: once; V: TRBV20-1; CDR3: CSARDNEQFF; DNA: TGCAGTGCTCGGGACAATGAGCAGTTCTTC
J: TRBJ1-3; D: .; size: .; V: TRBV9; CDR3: CASSSPDRGGNTIYF; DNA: TGTGCCAGCAGCTCACCGGACCGAGGGGGAAACACCATATATTTT
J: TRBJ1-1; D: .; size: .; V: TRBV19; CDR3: CASSQKGLNTEAFF; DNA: TGTGCCAGTAGTCAAAAAGGCTTAAACACTGAAGCTTTCTTT
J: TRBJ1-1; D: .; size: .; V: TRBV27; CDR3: CASSVPGRTEAFF; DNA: TGTGCCAGCAGTGTTCCGGGCCGGACTGAAGCTTTCTTT
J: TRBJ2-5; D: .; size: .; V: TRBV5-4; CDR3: CASSFRVGGQETQYF; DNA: TGTGCCAGCAGCTTCAGGGTGGGAGGTCAAGAGACCCAGTACTTC
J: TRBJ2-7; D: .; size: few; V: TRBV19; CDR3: CASSMVGSYEQYF; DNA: TGTGCCAGTAGTATGGTCGGTTCCTACGAGCAGTACTTC
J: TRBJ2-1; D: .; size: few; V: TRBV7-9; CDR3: CASSFFANRVYNEQFF; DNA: TGTGCCAGCAGCTTTTTTGCGAATAGGGTTTACAATGAGCAGTTCTTC
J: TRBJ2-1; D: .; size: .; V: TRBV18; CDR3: CASSLRGPGGPYLHNEQFF; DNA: TGTGCCAGCTCACTTAGGGGGCCGGGAGGTCCCTACCTCCACAATGAGCAGTTCTTC
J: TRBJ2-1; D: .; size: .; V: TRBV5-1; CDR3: CASSLGLTTRSYNEQFF; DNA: TGCGCCAGCAGCTTGGGGCTGACGACGAGATCTTACAATGAGCAGTTCTTC
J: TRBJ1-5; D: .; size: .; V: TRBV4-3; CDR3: CASSQEFRNQPQHF; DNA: TGCGCCAGCAGCCAAGAGTTCCGCAATCAGCCCCAGCATTTT